This T cell receptor beta chain stems from a study of blood T cell repertoires in COVID-19. This CDR3 comprises 17 residues. The V and J ends lost 4 bases and 5 bases, in that order; junction bases with no gene match: 9. Looked up from germline, CDR1 is SGHRS and CDR2 is YFSETQ. How the authors handled the data: Cell counts per sample came from amplifying reference gene primers. Assay: immunoSEQ multiplex PCR; the TCRdb copy retains only in-frame clones and omits some. The DNA was the basis for D and trimming; V, J and clone size are from that table. The repertoire holds some 310,000 clones, with 85% to 90% as singletons.

V gene TRBV5-1 combines with J gene TRBJ2-3, with 14 bases aligning to TRBD2. What was sequenced was peripheral blood. The TCR was taken from a woman in her forties with COVID-19, enrolled during active disease. The CDR3 nucleotides read TGCGCCAGCAGCGGAGGACTAGCGGGAGGTATGGGAGATACGCAGTATTTT. Translation: CASSGGLAGGMGDTQYF.